This T cell receptor beta chain came from a study of cytomegalovirus exposure and HLA in healthy donors. Regarding this clone: Its antigen is not known.

Vbeta (60) and Jbeta (13) primers were used in the PCR. In the study's own analysis: Some 80 million unique TCR beta chains, 9 million to 14 million shared, were counted in a later analysis. Using immunoSEQ multiplex PCR, the repertoire was profiled, and TCRdb retains in-frame clones only, with some absent. D and trimming were read from the DNA, whereas the V and J calls and clone size are those reported in that table. The data hold around 130,000 clones, with roughly four fifths observed a single time. Notes on the study in general: The classifier reportedly diagnosed cytomegalovirus status with high specificity and sensitivity. A later analysis reportedly found that, within productive TCRs, an Asian-associated ancestry cluster had fewer N-insertions than the mean observed across the roughly 700 donors. Later examination showed HLA-associated TCR beta chains had greater clonal expansion than equally common others.

CDR1 MNHEY and CDR2 SMNVEV come from the germline V gene (reference sequence). Trimming pared 2 bases from V and 4 bases from J, leaving 8 bases between. CDR3 length: 13 amino acids. The origin of this receptor is a woman aged 40 to 50 in good health and CMV-seropositive. The chain has TRBV27 and TRBJ1-2; a weak D match, TRBD1 (6 bases). Sequencing was performed on PBMCs. The CDR3 loop reads CASSLTGFYGYTF. The DNA for the CDR3 is TGTGCCAGCAGTTTAACAGGGTTCTATGGCTACACCTTC.